Here is one TCR beta chain with its context. It lacks a known antigen. No much larger clonotype is one base removed from it; base qualities were not supplied. The data are from a study of blood T cell repertoires in COVID-19 (TCRdb year 2020). Broadly, across the study: Collaborator samples came from the United States, Italy and Spain and covered acute and convalescent phases of COVID-19. The samples were drawn from the first 160 participants of the ongoing ImmuneRACE study and from 1,200 or so subjects provided by 6 global collaborators. The sample metadata nearly always contained a de-identified subject ID, COVID-19 status, age in years and sex. The material from the prospective study consisted of cDNA or gDNA derived from T cells, B-cell-depleted T cells, or PBMCs. Deeply sampled blood TCRbeta repertoires from subjects exposed to, actively infected with, or recovered from COVID-19 were included in the dataset. Where available, HLA class I and class II types were obtained from metadata supplied by the sample provider rather than from assay-based typing. The repertoires were made available in a free public database intended to serve as a resource for research on the immune response to SARS-CoV-2. Here is what the overall study found, with its caveats: The amount of clinical and demographic metadata varied by source and participant and was provided uncurated.

Each collaborating institution followed its own protocols to collect whole blood in K2EDTA tubes. For TCRbeta analysis, collaborator samples were shipped as frozen whole blood, as isolated PBMCs, or as DNA extracted from either sample type. There are 14 amino acids in the CDR3, from cysteine to phenylalanine inclusive. CDR3 DNA only is kept here, 42 bases in frame from base 1. Compared with germline, V lacks 3 bases and J lacks 5 bases; bases without a gene match: 4. The germline V gene encodes CDR1 SGHNT and CDR2 YYREEE (reference sequence). TCRbeta CDR3 regions were amplified from genomic DNA by means of the immunoSEQ Assay, a bias-controlled multiplex PCR. Processing in the source paper ran as follows. Nucleated cell counts per sample were estimated from amplification of reference gene primers within the assay. Sequence reads were collapsed and filtered to measure the absolute abundance of every unique TCRbeta CDR3 rearrangement. For each sample, productive Simpson clonality was calculated as the square root of Simpson's diversity index over productive rearrangements. The table comes from immuneACCESS by way of TCRdb, which keeps in-frame sequences with V and J called. Part of the clones is missing from these tables; in studies checked, under half for an unresolved V gene and the rest for unknown reasons. V, J and clone size derive from that table, while D and trimming were established from the DNA sequence. Across this sample there are some 98,000 clones, with approximately 80% seen only once. The top ten clonotypes cover less than 11% of the sample.

Sequenced material: peripheral blood. This chain is built from TRBV5-4 and TRBJ1-4; TRBD1 matches 7 bases in the middle. The sequence was collected from a man between 65 and 85 years old with acute or convalescent COVID-19. In nucleotides, the sequence is TGTGCCAGCAGCTCGACAGGGAGAAATGAAAAACTGTTTTTT. Its amino acids are CASSSTGRNEKLFF.